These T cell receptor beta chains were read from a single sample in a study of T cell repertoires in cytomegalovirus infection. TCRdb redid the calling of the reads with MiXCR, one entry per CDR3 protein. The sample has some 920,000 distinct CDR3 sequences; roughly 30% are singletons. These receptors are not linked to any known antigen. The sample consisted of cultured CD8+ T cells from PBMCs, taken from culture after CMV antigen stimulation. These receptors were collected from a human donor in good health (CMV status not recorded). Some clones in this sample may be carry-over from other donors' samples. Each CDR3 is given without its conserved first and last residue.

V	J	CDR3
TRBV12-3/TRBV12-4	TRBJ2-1	ASSLGMGAVQF
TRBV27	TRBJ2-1	ASSYASGGFNNEQF
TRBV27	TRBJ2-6	ASSLFGTPSGANVLT
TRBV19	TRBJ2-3	ATLAGGPNTQY
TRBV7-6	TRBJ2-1	ASSLWVAGNEQF
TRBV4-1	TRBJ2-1	ASSPPGPRLYDEQF
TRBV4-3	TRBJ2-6	ASSQVTSLAGGMAGANVLT
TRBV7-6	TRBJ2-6	ASSFWPDSGANVLT
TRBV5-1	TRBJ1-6	ASSLGLQAGQMFPLH
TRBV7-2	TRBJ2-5	ASSYPPWEY
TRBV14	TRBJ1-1	ASRRAGDTEAF
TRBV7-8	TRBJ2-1	ASSLWPSGEEQF
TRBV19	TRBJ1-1	ASIAGHTEAF
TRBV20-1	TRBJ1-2	SARVQIEFYIYGYT
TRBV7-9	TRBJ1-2	ASSPQGQVAGYT
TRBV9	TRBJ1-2	ASTFNYGYT
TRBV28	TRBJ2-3	ASSHTDYRTDTQY
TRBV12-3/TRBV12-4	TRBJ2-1	ASSLTGKEQF
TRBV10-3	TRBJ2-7	AISDPKGGYEQY
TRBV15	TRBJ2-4	ATSRVGTGEDIQY
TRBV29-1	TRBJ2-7	SAVGMYEQY
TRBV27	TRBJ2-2	ASSFGRIANTGELF
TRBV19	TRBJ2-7	ASTDGPYEQY
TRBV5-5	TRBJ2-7	ASETSYEQY
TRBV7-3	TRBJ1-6	ASSLTRGPNSPLH
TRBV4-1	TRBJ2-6	ASNQASGANVLT
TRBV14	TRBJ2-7	ASSQGTFHYEQY
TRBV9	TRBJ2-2	ASSPRGAGINTGELF
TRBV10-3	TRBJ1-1	AISESGGMWTEAF
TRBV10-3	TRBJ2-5	AISVRLAGGEWTQY
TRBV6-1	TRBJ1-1	ASSAVQGSTEAF
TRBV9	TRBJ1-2	ASSVEETESNYGYT
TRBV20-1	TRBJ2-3	SARASGAGQY
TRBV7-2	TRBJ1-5	ASSLDLQPYSNQPQH
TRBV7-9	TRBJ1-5	ASSLGNQPQH
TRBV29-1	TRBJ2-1	SVGGGREQF
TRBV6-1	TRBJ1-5	ANSSPLGTGIPHSNQPQH
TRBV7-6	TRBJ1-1	ASTTGGVEAF
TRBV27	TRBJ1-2	ASSISGSPWNGYT
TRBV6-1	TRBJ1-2	ASSDPRTRDRGNYT
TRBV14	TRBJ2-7	ASSPWGDYPYEQY
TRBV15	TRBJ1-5	ATSRDRRVDNQPQH
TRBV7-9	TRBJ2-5	ASSSPGHLQETQY
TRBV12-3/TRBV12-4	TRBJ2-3	ASSVRLAGSDTQY
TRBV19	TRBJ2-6	ASKQSGSGANVLT
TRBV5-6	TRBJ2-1	ASSLDIAGGSYNEQF
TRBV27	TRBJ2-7	ASSLTTGFYEQY